The 20 T cell receptor beta chains below were found in one sample sequenced in a study of post-analysis software for immune sequencing data. Study outcomes and limitations: Four or five TRBV segments were significantly more frequent in patients than in controls. TRBV5-6, TRBV5-1 and TRBV20-1 were among these segments.

Each TCR beta cDNA library carried unique molecular identifiers. TCRdb fed the PCR reads into MiXCR, producing one record per CDR3 protein. Seen here are approximately 260,000 distinct CDR3 sequences, 36% observed once, and the top ten hold roughly 4.8%. Antigen specificity for these receptors is unknown. Material: blood. These receptors were collected from a girl aged 5 to 17 with multiple sclerosis.

This clonotype has just one count. The chain employs TRBV7-6 and TRBJ2-7, with 7 bases identical to TRBD1. In germline, CDR1 is SGHVS, CDR2 FNYEAQ. V was pared by 9 bases and J by 0 bases, with 8 bases of the junction left unmatched. The CDR3 is 14 residues long. The CDR3 region is CASLIGQDSYEQYF. For the CDR3, the DNA is TGTGCCAGTCTGATAGGACAGGACTCCTACGAGCAGTACTTC.

There are many counts of this clonotype. The V call is TRBV20-1, the J call TRBJ2-1, with D perhaps matching TRBD2 (5 bases). CDR1 and CDR2 from the germline V gene are DFQATT and SNEGSKA (reference sequence). V lost 0 bases to trimming and J lost 0 bases, with 9 bases between them. The CDR3 is made up of 15 amino acids. The CDR3 coding sequence is TGCAGTGCTAGAGATGGGAGAAGCTCCTACAATGAGCAGTTCTTC. Amino acids: CSARDGRSSYNEQFF.

The sample holds a few counts of this clonotype. This sequence joins TRBV12-3 or TRBV12-4 and TRBJ1-5, with D possibly TRBD1 on 5 matching bases. The CDR3 has 14 residues. The V end was cut by 5 bases, the J end by 0 bases, with 8 bases between. The CDR3 DNA reads as TGTGCCAGCAGTACAGGATTTAGCAATCAGCCCCAGCATTTT. It codes for CASSTGFSNQPQHF.

This clonotype was seen a few times. The chain joins TRBV3-1 to TRBJ2-5, with D possibly matching TRBD2 (6 bases). Germline V gene lookup returns CDR1 LGHDT and CDR2 YNNKEL (reference sequence). V lost 1 base to trimming and J lost 4 bases, with 16 bases between them. The CDR3 has 16 residues. CDR3 residues: CASSQAQRARGETQYF. CDR3 sequence (DNA): TGTGCCAGCAGCCAAGCACAGCGGGCGCGGGGAGAGACCCAGTACTTC.

This clonotype has only a few counts. This sequence may be a read error, since a much larger clone differs from it by one base. The genes are TRBV9 and TRBJ2-5, with D perhaps TRBD2 (5 bases). CDR1 is SGDLS, CDR2 YYNGEE, per germline. The V and J ends lost 3 bases and 4 bases respectively, with 13 bases between them. This CDR3 region has 14 residues. This chain's CDR3 is CASSGGVSAETQYF. CDR3 coding DNA: TGTGCCAGCAGCGGAGGAGTTAGCGCAGAGACCCAGTACTTC.

This rearrangement joins TRBV28 to TRBJ2-7; possibly TRBD1 for D (6 bases). Germline CDR1 reads MDHEN; CDR2 reads SYDVKM. The ends were cut back, 7 bases at V and 0 bases at J, with 7 bases in the middle. The CDR3 has 12 amino acids. CDR3 bases: TGTGCCAGCAACAGGGTCTCCTACGAGCAGTACTTC. Its translation is CASNRVSYEQYF.

This clonotype appeared a few times. This chain connects TRBV5-1 to TRBJ1-3; D unclear. The CDR3 is 12 amino acids. Germline V gene lookup returns CDR1 SGHRS and CDR2 YFSETQ. The V end was cut by 0 bases, the J end by 4 bases, with 2 bases between. This CDR3 is CASSLEGNTIYF. DNA for the CDR3: TGCGCCAGCAGCTTGGAGGGAAACACCATATATTTT. The full variable domain, in which reference TRBV5-1 and TRBJ1-3 provide the parts outside the CDR3, is KAGVTQTPRYLIKTRGQQVTLSCSPISGHRSVSWYQQTPGQGLQFLFEYFSETQRNKGNFPGRFSGRQFSNSRSEMNVSTLELGDSALYLCASSLEGNTIYFGEGSWLTVV.

This clonotype has ten or more counts. The CDR3 region has the DNA TGTGCCAGCAGCTTTGGTGGACAGGGAAATGAAGCTTTCTTT. Protein: CASSFGGQGNEAFF. The chain combines TRBV7-9 with TRBJ1-1; 8 bases map to TRBD1. Germline assignment: CDR1 SEHNR and CDR2 FQNEAQ (reference sequence). This CDR3 region has 14 residues. J lost 7 bases, V lost 3 bases, and 7 bases had no gene match. Together with reference TRBV7-9 and TRBJ1-1, the CDR3 gives the full variable domain: DTGVSQNPRHKITKRGQNVTFRCDPISEHNRLYWYRQTLGQGPEFLTYFQNEAQLEKSRLLSDRFSAERPKGSFSTLEIQRTEQGDSAMYLCASSFGGQGNEAFFGQGTRLTVV.

This rearrangement joins TRBV20-1 to TRBJ1-6, with 8 bases aligning to TRBD1. CDR1 is DFQATT, CDR2 SNEGSKA, per germline (reference sequence). The V and J ends lost 1 base and 6 bases, in that order; junction bases with no gene match: 8. This CDR3 has 16 residues. The CDR3 region is CSARASDRGLNSPLHF. CDR3 nucleotides: TGCAGTGCTAGAGCATCCGACAGGGGTCTTAATTCACCCCTCCACTTT.

This clonotype was seen many times. This rearrangement joins TRBV4-1 to TRBJ2-2; no firm D call. The V gene's germline CDR1 is MGHRA and CDR2 YSYEKL. V lost 1 base and J 3 bases, leaving 6 bases between the germline ends. The CDR3 loop spans 14 amino acids. CDR3 nucleotide sequence: TGCGCCAGCAGCCAAGGGGAAGACACCGGGGAGCTGTTTTTT. Its translation: CASSQGEDTGELFF.

The CDR3: CASTDRTTDTQYF. The CDR3 DNA is TGTGCCAGCACCGACAGAACTACAGATACGCAGTATTTT. This chain connects TRBV12-3 or TRBV12-4 to TRBJ2-3; D possibly corresponds to TRBD1 (5 bases). V lost 7 bases, J lost 3 bases, and 11 bases lay in between. This CDR3 is 13 amino acids long.

This clonotype was seen only a few times. A much larger clonotype is one base distant, so this may be a read error. The chain employs TRBV29-1 and TRBJ2-5, with 11 bases fitting TRBD2. Germline V CDR1 and CDR2: SQVTM, ANQGSEA. This CDR3 region has 15 residues. With V trimmed by 3 bases and J by 11 bases, 14 bases remained unmatched. CDR3 coding DNA: TGCAGCGTTGATCGACTAGCGGGATCAGGGAATGAGCAGTACTTC. Translating gives CSVDRLAGSGNEQYF.

The V gene is TRBV29-1, the J gene TRBJ2-7, with TRBD2 matching over 7 bases. The junction had 7 bases not matched to a gene; V was cut back by 5 bases and J by 3 bases. In germline, CDR1 is SQVTM, CDR2 ANQGSEA. The CDR3 covers 13 residues. CDR3 residues: CSVLTGGFYEQYF. The CDR3 nucleotides are TGCAGCGTTCTGACGGGGGGATTCTACGAGCAGTACTTC.

The genes are TRBV27 and TRBJ2-1; D unclear. The V end was cut by 0 bases, the J end by 5 bases, with 8 bases between. This CDR3 is 14 amino acids long. The germline CDR1 and CDR2 sequences are MNHEY and SMNVEV (reference sequence). CDR3 protein: CASSLSVSNNEQFF. CDR3 in DNA: TGTGCCAGCAGTTTATCGGTATCCAACAATGAGCAGTTCTTC.

This clonotype has ten or more counts. The V call is TRBV29-1, the J call TRBJ2-5, with 11 bases fitting TRBD2. V lost 8 bases, J lost 0 bases, and 8 bases stayed unmatched. The germline V gene encodes CDR1 SQVTM and CDR2 ANQGSEA. The CDR3 consists of 15 residues. For the CDR3, the DNA is TGCAGCTCGACGGCTAGCGGGAGGTACCAAGAGACCCAGTACTTC. Translating gives CSSTASGRYQETQYF.

Notes on this clonotype: A much larger clone sits a single nucleotide away, making a read error possible. The CDR3 DNA reads TGCGCCAGCAGCTGGGGTCAACAGGGAGACGAGCAGTACTTC. Amino acid sequence: CASSWGQQGDEQYF. The chain carries TRBV5-1 and TRBJ2-7, with D maybe TRBD1 (6 bases). The germline V gene has CDR1 SGHRS and CDR2 YFSETQ. This CDR3 region has 14 residues. Trimming left V 3 bases short and J 5 bases short, with 15 bases between.

V gene TRBV4-1 combines with J gene TRBJ2-5, with D perhaps assigned TRBD1 or TRBD2 (5 bases each). The CDR3 is made up of 16 amino acids. Looked up from germline, CDR1 is MGHRA and CDR2 is YSYEKL. With 4 bases removed from V and 5 bases from J, the gap between germline ends came to 20 bases. In nucleotides, the CDR3 is TGCGCCAGCAGCCGAGTCCCGGGACCAGCGTGGGAGACCCAGTACTTC. Protein sequence: CASSRVPGPAWETQYF.

This clonotype has at least ten counts. The chain combines TRBV6-1 with TRBJ2-1, with TRBD2 matching over 11 bases. The V gene end was trimmed by 3 bases and the J gene end by 9 bases; junction bases not matched to a gene: 7. Germline loops: CDR1 MNHNS, CDR2 SASEGT. This CDR3 contains 15 residues. Here the CDR3 DNA reads TGTGCCAGCAGTGACCCACTAGCGGGGGTGGCTGAGCAGTTCTTC. It specifies CASSDPLAGVAEQFF.

This clonotype was detected ten times or more. The chain has TRBV5-6 and TRBJ2-5; TRBD2 agrees at 13 bases. The germline V gene has CDR1 SGHDT and CDR2 YYEEEE. V lost 2 bases to trimming and J lost 0 bases; unmatched junction nucleotides: 7. This CDR3 spans 18 amino acids. CDR3 DNA sequence: TGTGCCAGCAGCTTCCGGACTAGCGGGGGCCGGTACCAAGAGACCCAGTACTTC. It yields the protein CASSFRTSGGRYQETQYF.

Ten or more counts support this clonotype. The chain employs TRBV12-3 or TRBV12-4 and TRBJ1-5, with 7 bases matching TRBD1. V shed 3 bases and J 3 bases; nucleotides not matched to a gene: 5. The CDR3 sequence is 15 residues long. This CDR3 is CASSLGTGVNQPQHF. CDR3 sequence (DNA): TGTGCCAGCAGTTTGGGTACAGGGGTCAATCAGCCCCAGCATTTT.